This T cell receptor (beta chain) was recovered during a study of blood T cell repertoires in COVID-19. Study details: Acute and convalescent COVID-19 specimens originated in the United States, Italy and Spain.

The CDR3 extends over 15 amino acids. Germline CDR1 and CDR2: SEHNR and FQNEAQ (reference sequence). Trimming pared 7 bases from V and 7 bases from J, leaving 20 bases between. Per the study methods: The authors estimated nucleated cell counts from reference gene primer amplification. Produced via immunoSEQ multiplex PCR; TCRdb's table is partial and in-frame only. V, J and clone size are taken as reported in that table, and D and trimming were inferred from the DNA itself. The sample carries 60,000 to 70,000 clones, roughly four fifths recorded once. Input material: peripheral blood. The source is a woman aged 55 to 70 with acute or convalescent COVID-19. This chain joins TRBV7-9 and TRBJ2-1; tentatively, D is TRBD2 (5 bases). This chain's CDR3 is CASTFGVGLGNEQFF. The CDR3 DNA reads TGTGCCAGCACCTTCGGGGTCGGGCTCGGGAATGAGCAGTTCTTC.